This T cell receptor beta chain emerged from a study of blood T cell repertoires in COVID-19 (dated by TCRdb to the early 2020s). Regarding the study in general: Collaborator samples came from the United States, Italy and Spain and covered acute and convalescent phases of COVID-19. The repertoires were released in a freely available public database meant as a resource for research on the immune response to SARS-CoV-2. Sample metadata almost always included a de-identified subject ID, COVID-19 status, age in years and sex. Where HLA class I and class II types were available, the types were taken from metadata supplied by the sample provider, not from assay-based typing. The prospective study material was composed of cDNA or gDNA derived from T cells, B-cell-depleted T cells, or PBMCs. The samples were drawn from the first 160 participants of the ongoing ImmuneRACE study and from 950 to 1,500 subjects provided by 6 global collaborators. Deeply sampled blood TCRbeta repertoires from subjects exposed to, actively infected with, or recovered from COVID-19 were included in the dataset.

Inclusive of the bounding cysteine and phenylalanine, the CDR3 is 16 residues long. Only the CDR3 portion is preserved as DNA: 48 bases, with reading frame beginning at the first base. V is trimmed back by 5 bases and J by 1 base, and the junction contains 5 bases that no gene match accounts for. CDR1 SGHAT and CDR2 FQNNGV were looked up in the germline V gene. About this clone itself: This clone's antigen is unknown. No base quality values were provided; no much bigger clone lies one nucleotide off.

TCRbeta CDR3 regions were amplified from genomic DNA using the immunoSEQ Assay, a bias-controlled multiplex PCR. The study's processing was this. Nucleated cell counts per sample were estimated from amplification of reference gene primers within the assay. Sequence reads were collapsed and filtered to measure the absolute abundance of every unique TCRbeta CDR3 rearrangement. For each sample, productive Simpson clonality was calculated as the square root of Simpson's diversity index across productive rearrangements. The source is immuneACCESS, and TCRdb retained only in-frame sequences with V and J called. Part of the clones is not carried over; for the studies checked, unresolved V genes explain less than half of this, and the remainder is unexplained. V, J and clone size are those of that table, while D and trimming were read from the DNA. The sample table contains 25,000 to 35,000 clones; only one count was recorded for 89% of them. 25% to 35% of the sample is held by the ten biggest clonotypes.

Collaborating institutions collected whole blood in K2EDTA tubes following their own protocols. For TCRbeta analysis, collaborators shipped samples in one of three forms: frozen whole blood, isolated PBMCs, or DNA extracted from either of those sample types. The paper's findings and limits, for the study overall: The amount of clinical and demographic metadata varied by source and participant and was provided uncurated.

The sequence is built from TRBV11-2 and TRBJ2-2, with 9 bases matching TRBD2. The clonotype was recovered from an older man with acute or convalescent COVID-19. The sample taken for sequencing was peripheral blood. The CDR3 here reads CASSHLAGQNTGELFF. The sequenced DNA: TGTGCCAGCAGCCACCTAGCGGGACAGAACACCGGGGAGCTGTTTTTT.